These T cell receptor beta chains were read from a single sample in a study of T-cell memory formation after mild COVID-19. TCRdb recomputed calls from the 5' RACE reads with MiXCR, one row per CDR3 protein. The profile shows some 410,000 distinct CDR3 sequences, 23% of them singletons. Sequencing was done on a sample of PBMCs or a T cell subset sorted from them (not recorded which). The receptor set was obtained from an adult woman who had mild COVID-19 (a few samples of this study predate the infection). Cell type and time point are not known. CDR3s include the opening cysteine and the closing phenylalanine or tryptophan. A D gene is named only where the DNA matches it firmly. Not all rows give a size; the values are once, few, many and, for expanded clones, a class.

TRBJ1-1 . . TRBV20-1 15 TGCAGTGCTAGAGATCGGGACGGTAAATTCACTGAAGCTTTCTTT CSARDRDGKFTEAFF
TRBJ2-5 . . TRBV4-1 15 TGCGCCAGCAGCCAGGAACCGGGCCAGAGGGAGACCCAGTACTTC CASSQEPGQRETQYF
TRBJ1-1 . . TRBV5-1 15 TGCGCCAGCAGCTCTAGAACTAAGGACAGAACTGAAGCTTTCTTT CASSSRTKDRTEAFF
TRBJ2-5 TRBD1 . TRBV7-6 16 TGTGCCAGCAGCTTCCTAGGACAGGGCCTCCAAGAGACCCAGTACTTC CASSFLGQGLQETQYF
TRBJ1-2 TRBD1 few TRBV19 15 TGTGCCAGTAGTAGAACCGGGACAGGGAACTATGGCTACACCTTC CASSRTGTGNYGYTF
TRBJ1-1 TRBD1 . TRBV7-9 20 TGTGCCAGCAGCTTCCAGGGGGGGGAAAGGACGGAGAGTGTGAACACTGAAGCTTTCTTT CASSFQGGERTESVNTEAFF
TRBJ2-1 TRBD2 few TRBV12-3/TRBV12-4 14 TGTGCCAGCAGACCGGCTAGCGGGAGGAATGAGCAGTTCTTC CASRPASGRNEQFF
TRBJ1-1 . . TRBV5-1 14 TGCGCCAGCAGCTTACAGAGTTCGGACACTGAAGCTTTCTTT CASSLQSSDTEAFF
TRBJ2-1 . . TRBV12-3/TRBV12-4 15 TGTGCCAGCAGCGCTCAGGGAGTAGCGTTGGGTGAGCAGTTCTTC CASSAQGVALGEQFF
TRBJ2-5 . many TRBV24-1 14 TGTGCCACCAGTGATCCGAGAGGGGAAGAGACCCAGTACTTC CATSDPRGEETQYF
TRBJ2-7 . many TRBV12-3/TRBV12-4 12 TGTGCCAGCAGTGGACAGCACTACGAGCAGTACTTC CASSGQHYEQYF
TRBJ2-3 TRBD1 many TRBV20-1 14 TGCAGTGCCTGGACCGGGACAGGCACAGATACGCAGTATTTT CSAWTGTGTDTQYF
TRBJ1-5 . . TRBV27 14 TGTGCCAGCGGGTCAGGGCCCCCCAATCAGCCCCAGCATTTT CASGSGPPNQPQHF
TRBJ1-1 . . TRBV6-6 13 TGTGCCAGTTCAAGAGGAGGGCATACTGAAGCTTTCTTT CASSRGGHTEAFF
TRBJ1-1 . . TRBV5-1 13 TGCGCCAGCAGCTTGGAAGGGTACGCTGAAGCTTTCTTT CASSLEGYAEAFF
TRBJ2-7 TRBD2 few TRBV6-2/TRBV6-3 16 TGTGCCAGCAGTCACCAGAGACTAGCGGACTCCTACGAGCAGTACTTC CASSHQRLADSYEQYF
TRBJ1-1 . . TRBV24-1 14 TGTGCCACCAGTGATTCGACCTTGGGCACTGAAGCTTTCTTT CATSDSTLGTEAFF
TRBJ1-6 . few TRBV20-1 14 TGCAGTGCTAGACCCTTCGGAGGGAATTCACCCCTCCACTTT CSARPFGGNSPLHF
TRBJ2-3 . few TRBV6-2/TRBV6-3 13 TGTGCCAGCACCCGGGACAGCACAGATACGCAGTATTTT CASTRDSTDTQYF
TRBJ1-6 TRBD1 few TRBV7-8 15 TGTGCCAGCAGCACCCCTGGGACAGGGGTTTCACCCCTCCACTTT CASSTPGTGVSPLHF
TRBJ1-4 . few TRBV2 14 TGTGCCAGCAGGGCCGAACCGTATAATGAAAAACTGTTTTTT CASRAEPYNEKLFF
TRBJ2-7 TRBD2 few TRBV20-1 13 TGCAGTGCCCCAGGGACTAGCGTCTACGAGCAGTACTTC CSAPGTSVYEQYF